This T cell receptor (beta chain) was recovered during a study of cytomegalovirus exposure and HLA in healthy donors. In the study overall: Among the approximately 400 genotyped donors, 65% to 90% were placed in the Caucasian-associated ancestry cluster. Study-level points and caveats: Immune exposure information comprised only CMV serostatus. Investigators reported more than 150 TCR beta chains as tied to cytomegalovirus. Accurate HLA-A and HLA-B prediction from TCR beta sequences was reported for most subjects.

For this clone: What it binds is not known.

Primers for the PCR totalled 60 Vbeta and 13 Jbeta. Data came from immunoSEQ multiplex PCR; TCRdb stores just in-frame clones and leaves some out. The sample records 100,000 or so clones, 76% being singletons. V was pared by 5 bases and J by 0 bases, with 5 bases of the junction left unmatched. The CDR3 spans 16 residues. Germline V gene sequence: CDR1 SGHAT, CDR2 FQNNGV. The chain carries TRBV11-2 and TRBJ2-2; TRBD1 matches 8 bases. The sequenced material came from PBMCs. The TCR sequence derives from a man aged 40-55 years in good health and CMV-seropositive. The CDR3 loop is CASSPWTGTNTGELFF. The DNA of the CDR3 is TGTGCCAGCAGCCCCTGGACAGGGACGAACACCGGGGAGCTGTTTTTT.